The 8 T cell receptor beta chains in this list originate from one sample, sequenced in a study of blood T cell repertoires in COVID-19. The assay was immunoSEQ multiplex PCR, and TCRdb's table has in-frame clones only and misses some. This sample yields about 230,000 clones, of which more than 65% are seen a single time; approximately 1.3% belongs to the top ten. The sequenced sample was peripheral blood. The receptors were gathered from a woman in her 40s who had recovered from COVID-19.

V and J are TRBV19 and TRBJ1-2; 10 bases are a match to TRBD1. The CDR3 contains 14 residues. V shed 6 bases, J shed 5 bases, and the junction held 6 bases outside the gene matches. Looked up from germline, CDR1 is LNHDA and CDR2 is SQIVND (reference sequence). DNA of the CDR3: TGTGCCAGTAGCGACAGGGGGCTGGTTTATGGCTACACCTTC. This codes for CASSDRGLVYGYTF.

The chain employs TRBV4-2 and TRBJ2-1; 8 bases match TRBD2. V trimming: 3 bases; J trimming: 4 bases; junction bases outside the gene matches: 8. This CDR3 is 16 amino acids long. Germline assignment: CDR1 LGHNA and CDR2 YNFKEQ. The CDR3 here is CASSHESGGAYNEQFF. For the CDR3, the DNA is TGTGCCAGCAGCCATGAGAGCGGGGGAGCTTACAATGAGCAGTTCTTC.

This chain connects TRBV6-5 to TRBJ1-1, with D perhaps TRBD1 (5 bases). Germline CDR1 and CDR2: MNHEY and SVGAGI. The ends were cut back, 4 bases at V and 1 base at J, with 7 bases in the middle. The CDR3 is made up of 13 amino acids. In DNA, the CDR3 is TGTGCCAGCAGTTTAGGGGCGAACACTGAAGCTTTCTTT. Translation: CASSLGANTEAFF.

The rearrangement links TRBV7-2 to TRBJ2-3; a possible D gene is TRBD2 (7 bases). The V end was cut by 1 base, the J end by 5 bases, with 19 bases between. The CDR3 spans 17 residues. The V gene's germline CDR1 is SGHTA and CDR2 FQGNSA. DNA of the CDR3: TGTGCCAGCAGCTTAGTCTTTCGGGGGGCCACGGGAGATACGCAGTATTTT. It yields the protein CASSLVFRGATGDTQYF.

CDR3 region: CASGLVGTGVEQYF. The CDR3 region has the DNA TGTGCTAGTGGTTTGGTTGGGACAGGGGTCGAGCAGTACTTC. This rearrangement joins TRBV12-5 to TRBJ2-7; 10 bases agree with TRBD1. The V gene end was trimmed by 0 bases and the J gene end by 6 bases; junction bases not matched to a gene: 2. This CDR3 is built from 14 residues. CDR1 and CDR2 from the germline V gene are LGHNT and FRNRAP.

V and J are TRBV7-3 and TRBJ1-2; maybe TRBD1 (5 bases). CDR1 is SGHTA, CDR2 FQGTGA, per germline. V was trimmed by 3 bases and J by 6 bases, leaving 11 bases between them. The CDR3 is made up of 13 amino acids. CDR3 amino acids: CASSFRAGDGYTF. CDR3 nucleotides: TGTGCCAGCAGCTTCAGGGCCGGTGATGGCTACACCTTC. The full variable domain, rest sourced from reference TRBV7-3 and TRBJ1-2, is GAGVSQTPSNKVTEKGKYVELRCDPISGHTALYWYRQSLGQGPEFLIYFQGTGAADDSGLPNDRFFAVRPEGSVSTLKIQRTERGDSAVYLCASSFRAGDGYTFGSGTRLTVV.

The chain links TRBV28 to TRBJ2-7, with 9 bases fitting TRBD2. The CDR3 is 14 amino acids. Trimming removed 7 bases from V and 5 bases from J; junction bases left unmatched: 9. The germline CDR1 and CDR2 sequences are MDHEN and SYDVKM. The CDR3 sequence: CASKGGGAGDEQYF. CDR3 coding DNA: TGTGCCAGCAAAGGCGGGGGGGCCGGCGACGAGCAGTACTTC.

The chain is built from TRBV18 and TRBJ1-2, with 8 bases that match TRBD1. CDR1 and CDR2 (germline): KGHSH, LQKENI. The CDR3 length is 17 residues. With V trimmed by 1 base and J by 3 bases, 10 bases remained unmatched. The CDR3 DNA sequence: TGTGCCAGCTCACCACTAACATCAGGGGGCGATGACTATGGCTACACCTTC. It yields the protein CASSPLTSGGDDYGYTF.